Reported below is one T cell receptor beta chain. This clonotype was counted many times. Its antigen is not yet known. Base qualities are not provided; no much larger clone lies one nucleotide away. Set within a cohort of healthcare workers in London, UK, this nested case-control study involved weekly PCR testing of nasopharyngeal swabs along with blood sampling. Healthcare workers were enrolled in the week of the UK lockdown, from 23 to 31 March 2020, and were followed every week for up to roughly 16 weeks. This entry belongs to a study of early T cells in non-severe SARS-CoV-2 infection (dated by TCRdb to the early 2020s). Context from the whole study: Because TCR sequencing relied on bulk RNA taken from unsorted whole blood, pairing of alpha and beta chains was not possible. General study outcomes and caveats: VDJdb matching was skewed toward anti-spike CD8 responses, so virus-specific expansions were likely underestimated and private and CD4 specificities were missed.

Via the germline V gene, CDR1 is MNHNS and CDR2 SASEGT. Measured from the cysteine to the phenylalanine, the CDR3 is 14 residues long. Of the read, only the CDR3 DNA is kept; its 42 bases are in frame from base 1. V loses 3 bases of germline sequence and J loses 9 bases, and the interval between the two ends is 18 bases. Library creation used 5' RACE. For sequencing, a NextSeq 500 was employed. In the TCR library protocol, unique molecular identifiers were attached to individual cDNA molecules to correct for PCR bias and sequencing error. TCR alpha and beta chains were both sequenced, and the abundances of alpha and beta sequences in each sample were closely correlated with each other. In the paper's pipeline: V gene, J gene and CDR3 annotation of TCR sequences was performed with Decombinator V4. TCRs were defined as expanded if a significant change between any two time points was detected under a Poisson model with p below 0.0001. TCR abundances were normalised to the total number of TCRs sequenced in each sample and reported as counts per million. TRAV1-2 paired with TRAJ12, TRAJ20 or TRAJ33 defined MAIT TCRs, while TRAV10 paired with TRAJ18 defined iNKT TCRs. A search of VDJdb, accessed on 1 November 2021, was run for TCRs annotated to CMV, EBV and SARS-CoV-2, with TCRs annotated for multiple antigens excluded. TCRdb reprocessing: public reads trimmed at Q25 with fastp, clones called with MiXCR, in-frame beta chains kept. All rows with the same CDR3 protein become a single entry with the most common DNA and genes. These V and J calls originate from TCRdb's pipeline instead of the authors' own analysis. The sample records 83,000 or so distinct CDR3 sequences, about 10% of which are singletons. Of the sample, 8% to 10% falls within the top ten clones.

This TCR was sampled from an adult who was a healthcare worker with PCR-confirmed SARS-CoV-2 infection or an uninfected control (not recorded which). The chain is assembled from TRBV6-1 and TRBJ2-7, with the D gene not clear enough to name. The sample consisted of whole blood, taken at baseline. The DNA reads TGTGCCAGCAGTGATAGGGCGGTCCGGGCCGTGCAGTACTTC. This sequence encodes CASSDRAVRAVQYF.